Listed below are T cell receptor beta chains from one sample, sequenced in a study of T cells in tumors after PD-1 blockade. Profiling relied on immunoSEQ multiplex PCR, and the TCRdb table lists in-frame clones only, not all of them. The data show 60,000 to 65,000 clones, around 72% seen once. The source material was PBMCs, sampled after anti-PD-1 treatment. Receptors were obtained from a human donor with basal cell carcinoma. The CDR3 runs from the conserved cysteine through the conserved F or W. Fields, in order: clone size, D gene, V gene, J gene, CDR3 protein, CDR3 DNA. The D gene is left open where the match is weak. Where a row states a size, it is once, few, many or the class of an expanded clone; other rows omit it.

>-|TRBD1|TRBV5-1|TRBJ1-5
CASSPGTGLDQPQHF
TGCGCCAGCAGCCCAGGGACAGGGTTAGATCAGCCCCAGCATTTT
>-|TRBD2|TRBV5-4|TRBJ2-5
CASSRTGTNQETQYF
TGTGCCAGCAGCAGAACCGGGACTAACCAAGAGACCCAGTACTTC
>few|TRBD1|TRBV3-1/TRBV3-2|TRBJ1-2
CASSHGTGSGYTF
TGTGCCAGCAGCCACGGGACAGGTTCCGGCTACACCTTC
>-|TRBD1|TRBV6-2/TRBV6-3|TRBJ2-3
CASSGQGATDTQYF
TGTGCCAGCAGTGGACAGGGGGCAACAGATACGCAGTATTTT
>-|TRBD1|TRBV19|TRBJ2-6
CASSPLGQSSGANVLTF
TGTGCCAGTAGCCCACTGGGACAGAGCTCTGGGGCCAACGTCCTGACTTTC
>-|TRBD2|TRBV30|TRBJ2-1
CAWSSKRGYNEQFF
TGTGCCTGGAGTAGCAAGCGGGGTTACAATGAGCAGTTCTTC
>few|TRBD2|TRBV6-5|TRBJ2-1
CASIKLREGEQFF
TGTGCCAGCATCAAACTCCGGGAGGGTGAGCAGTTCTTC
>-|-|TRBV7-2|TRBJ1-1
CASSLAQYTEAFF
TGTGCCAGCAGCTTAGCGCAGTACACTGAAGCTTTCTTT
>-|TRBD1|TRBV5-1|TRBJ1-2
CASSLGTATNYGYTF
TGCGCCAGCAGCCTAGGGACAGCCACTAACTATGGCTACACCTTC
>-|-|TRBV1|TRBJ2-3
CTSSQCGGGTDTQYF
TGCACCAGCAGCCAATGCGGCGGGGGAACAGATACGCAGTATTTT
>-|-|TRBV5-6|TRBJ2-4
CASSSKVREPKNIQYF
TGTGCCAGCAGCTCCAAAGTCAGGGAGCCCAAAAACATTCAGTACTTC
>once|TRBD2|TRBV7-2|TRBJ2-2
CASSLSGGAGELFF
TGTGCCAGCAGTCTTAGCGGGGGGGCCGGGGAGCTGTTTTTT
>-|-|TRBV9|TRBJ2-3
CASSVAGTTFSTDTQYF
TGTGCCAGCAGCGTAGCCGGGACAACCTTTAGCACAGATACGCAGTATTTT
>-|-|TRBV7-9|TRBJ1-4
CASSSRDTLNEKLFF
TGTGCCAGCAGCTCCCGGGACACCTTAAATGAAAAACTGTTTTTT
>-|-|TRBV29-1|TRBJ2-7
CSVEGEALGEQYF
TGCAGCGTTGAGGGGGAAGCCCTAGGCGAGCAGTACTTC
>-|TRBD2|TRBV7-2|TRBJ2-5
CASSPRTSGFQETQYF
TGTGCCAGCAGCCCTAGGACTAGCGGGTTCCAAGAGACCCAGTACTTC
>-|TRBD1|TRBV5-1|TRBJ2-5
CASSLDRVETQYF
TGCGCCAGCAGCTTAGACAGGGTGGAGACCCAGTACTTC
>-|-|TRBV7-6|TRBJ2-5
CASSLEGGQETQYF
TGTGCCAGCAGCTTGGAGGGGGGCCAAGAGACCCAGTACTTC
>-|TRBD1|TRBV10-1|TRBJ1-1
CASSQTGMNTEAFF
TGCGCCAGCAGTCAGACAGGGATGAACACTGAAGCTTTCTTT
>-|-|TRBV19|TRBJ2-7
CASSIQGSSYEQYF
TGTGCCAGTAGTATACAGGGCAGCTCCTACGAGCAGTACTTC
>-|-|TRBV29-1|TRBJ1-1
CSVEWGTEAFF
TGCAGCGTTGAATGGGGCACTGAAGCTTTCTTT
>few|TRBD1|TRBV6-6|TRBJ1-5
CASSPTGDQPQHF
TGTGCCAGCAGTCCGACAGGGGATCAGCCCCAGCATTTT
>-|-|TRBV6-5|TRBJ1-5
CASSYGGNQPQHF
TGTGCCAGCAGTTACGGGGGGAATCAGCCCCAGCATTTT
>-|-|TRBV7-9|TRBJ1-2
CASSLGARNYGYTF
TGTGCCAGCAGCTTGGGGGCGAGGAACTATGGCTACACCTTC
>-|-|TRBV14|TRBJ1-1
CASSPSRQGAFF
TGTGCCAGCAGCCCATCGCGGCAAGGAGCTTTCTTT
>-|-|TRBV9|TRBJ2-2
CASSVDLYGQTNTGELFF
TGTGCCAGCAGCGTAGACCTGTACGGGCAGACGAACACCGGGGAGCTGTTTTTT
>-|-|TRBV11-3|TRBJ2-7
CASSPDAFSYEQYF
TGTGCCAGCAGCCCGGACGCCTTCTCCTACGAGCAGTACTTC
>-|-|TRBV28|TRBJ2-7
CASNFGGSTYEQYF
TGTGCCAGCAACTTTGGAGGGAGCACCTACGAGCAGTACTTC
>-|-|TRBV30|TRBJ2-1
CAWAINPSYNEQFF
TGTGCCTGGGCAATCAATCCTTCCTACAATGAGCAGTTCTTC
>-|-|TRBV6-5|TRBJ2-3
CASSYDRPQRADTQYF
TGTGCCAGCAGTTACGATAGGCCACAGCGAGCAGATACGCAGTATTTT
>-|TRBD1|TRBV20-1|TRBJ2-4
CSASEGQGSFLLAKNIQYF
TGCAGTGCTAGTGAAGGACAGGGAAGCTTCTTACTAGCCAAAAACATTCAGTACTTC
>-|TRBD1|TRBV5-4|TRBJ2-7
CASSWVGQGASEQYF
TGTGCCAGCAGCTGGGTGGGACAGGGGGCGTCCGAGCAGTACTTC
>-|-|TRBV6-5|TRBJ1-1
CASSYSVGREAFF
TGTGCCAGCAGTTACTCGGTAGGGCGAGAAGCTTTCTTT
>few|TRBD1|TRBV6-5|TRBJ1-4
CASRRQGWNEKLFF
TGTGCCAGCAGAAGACAGGGTTGGAATGAAAAACTGTTTTTT
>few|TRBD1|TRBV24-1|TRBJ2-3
CATSDPRDRGGDTQYF
TGTGCCACCAGTGACCCTCGGGACAGGGGTGGAGATACGCAGTATTTT
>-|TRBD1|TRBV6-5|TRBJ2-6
CASKTGAGANVLTF
TGTGCCAGCAAAACAGGGGCTGGGGCCAACGTCCTGACTTTC
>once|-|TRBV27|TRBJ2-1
CASSLRARSVNEQFF
TGTGCCAGCAGTTTGCGAGCTAGATCGGTGAATGAGCAGTTCTTC
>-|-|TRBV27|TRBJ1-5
CASSLKGNQPQHF
TGTGCCAGCAGTTTAAAGGGCAATCAGCCCCAGCATTTT
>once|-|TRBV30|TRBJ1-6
CAWRRQDNSPLHF
TGTGCCTGGAGACGACAGGATAATTCACCCCTCCACTTT
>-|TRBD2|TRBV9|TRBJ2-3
CASSVSGGATDTQYF
TGTGCCAGCAGCGTTAGCGGGGGGGCCACAGATACGCAGTATTTT
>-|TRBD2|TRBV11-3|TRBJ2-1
CASSLDTGLLYNEQFF
TGTGCCAGCAGCTTAGATACGGGACTACTCTACAATGAGCAGTTCTTC
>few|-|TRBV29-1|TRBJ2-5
CSVETVQETQYF
TGCAGCGTTGAAACAGTTCAAGAGACCCAGTACTTC
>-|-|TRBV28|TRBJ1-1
CASSFSPNTEAFF
TGTGCCAGCAGTTTCTCTCCGAACACTGAAGCTTTCTTT
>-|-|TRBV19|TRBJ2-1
CASSIRSNEQFF
TGTGCCAGTAGTATAAGGTCTAATGAGCAGTTCTTC
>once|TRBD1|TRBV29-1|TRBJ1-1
CSVLTGVTEAFF
TGCAGCGTACTAACAGGGGTGACTGAAGCTTTCTTT
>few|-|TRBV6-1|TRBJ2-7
CASSEPPGGDEQYF
TGTGCCAGCAGTGAACCGCCCGGCGGGGACGAGCAGTACTTC
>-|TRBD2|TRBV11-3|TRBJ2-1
CASSSSGDEQFF
TGTGCCAGCAGCTCTAGCGGCGATGAGCAGTTCTTC
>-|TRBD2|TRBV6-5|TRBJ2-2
CASSYGGGAGTGELFF
TGTGCCAGCAGTTACGGCGGGGGGGCAGGCACCGGGGAGCTGTTTTTT
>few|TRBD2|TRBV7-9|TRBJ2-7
CASSLALAGTYEQYF
TGTGCCAGCAGCTTAGCACTAGCGGGAACCTACGAGCAGTACTTC
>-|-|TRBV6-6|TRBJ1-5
CASSTIIGQPQHF
TGTGCCAGCAGCACAATTATCGGACAGCCCCAGCATTTT
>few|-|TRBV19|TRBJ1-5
CASSLHRASNQPQHF
TGTGCCAGTAGCCTACACAGGGCCTCCAATCAGCCCCAGCATTTT
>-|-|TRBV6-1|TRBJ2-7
CASSEWSSSSYEQYF
TGTGCCAGCAGTGAATGGAGCAGTAGCTCCTACGAGCAGTACTTC
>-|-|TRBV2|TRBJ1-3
CASRGGGNTIYF
TGTGCCAGCAGAGGAGGCGGAAACACCATATATTTT